Following are 21 T cell receptor beta chains from one sample sequenced in a study of blood T cell repertoires in COVID-19. Clones were read by immunoSEQ multiplex PCR, and TCRdb kept only the in-frame ones, dropping some. The sample has roughly 67,000 clones; 65% to 80% are singletons. The sequencing sample was made of peripheral blood. Source of these receptors: a human donor in a cohort sampled during active COVID-19.

This clone has just a few counts. Different DNA sequences within this sample yield the same CDR3. This chain links TRBV7-2 with TRBJ2-5; the D gene is possibly TRBD2 (5 bases). V lost 1 base and J lost 4, with 7 bases in between. This CDR3 is built from 13 residues. CDR1 and CDR2 from the germline V gene are SGHTA and FQGNSA. The CDR3 coding sequence is TGTGCCAGCAGCTTAGGAGGACTAGAGACCCAGTACTTC. Translating gives CASSLGGLETQYF.

The V and J genes are TRBV7-2 and TRBJ2-5, with TRBD1 as a possible D gene (6 bases). CDR3 length: 15 residues. Germline values: CDR1 SGHTA, CDR2 FQGNSA. Trimming took off 0 bases at V and 2 bases at J, with 10 bases between the two ends. CDR3 amino acids: CASSLAGTKQETQYF. DNA for the CDR3: TGTGCCAGCAGCTTAGCCGGGACAAAACAAGAGACCCAGTACTTC.

This clone came up a few times. The chain uses TRBV30 and TRBJ1-2, with unresolved D. Trimming cost V 0 bases and J 7 bases, with 9 bases left between them. The CDR3 length is 12 residues. The germline gives CDR1 GTSNPN, CDR2 SVGIG (reference sequence). CDR3 in DNA: TGTGCCTGGAGTGTGAGAACGGGTGGCTACACCTTC. This encodes CAWSVRTGGYTF.

The chain carries TRBV28 and TRBJ1-4, with TRBD1 matching over 10 bases. Germline CDR1 and CDR2: MDHEN and SYDVKM. The CDR3 is 14 amino acids. Losses at the gene ends were 4 bases for V and 8 bases for J; bases not matched to a gene: 4. The chain's CDR3 is CASSSPTGGEKLFF. For the CDR3, the DNA is TGTGCCAGCAGTTCCCCGACAGGGGGCGAAAAACTGTTTTTT.

The CDR3 is CATAQGGNYEQYF. As DNA, the CDR3 is TGTGCCACCGCCCAAGGAGGCAACTACGAGCAGTACTTC. The J gene is TRBJ2-7, the V gene TRBV24-1, with D perhaps TRBD2 (5 bases). Trimming pared 9 bases from V and 3 bases from J, leaving 14 bases between. This CDR3 region has 13 residues. Germline V gene lookup returns CDR1 KGHDR and CDR2 SFDVKD.

The chain combines TRBV5-4 with TRBJ2-4, with 7 bases matching TRBD2. Germline values: CDR1 SGHNT, CDR2 YYREEE (reference sequence). The CDR3 runs 13 residues. After removal of 0 bases from V and 7 bases from J, the junction contained 1 base not matched to a gene. CDR3 protein: CASSLEGGNIQYF. Here the CDR3 DNA reads TGTGCCAGCAGCTTGGAGGGAGGGAACATTCAGTACTTC.

The genes are TRBV6-6 and TRBJ1-3; no clear D. The germline gives CDR1 MNHNY, CDR2 SVGAGI (reference sequence). Trimming removed 0 bases from V and 1 base from J, with 4 bases in between. CDR3 length: 14 amino acids. The CDR3 here is CASSYSISGNTIYF. CDR3 nucleotides: TGTGCCAGCAGTTACTCTATATCTGGAAACACCATATATTTT.

The V call is TRBV9, the J call TRBJ2-3; 9 positions agree with TRBD2. The CDR3 has 16 residues. The junction had 8 bases not matched to a gene; V was cut back by 4 bases and J by 2 bases. Looked up from germline, CDR1 is SGDLS and CDR2 is YYNGEE. DNA for the CDR3: TGTGCCAGCAGCTTAACTAGCGGGTTAACCACAGATACGCAGTATTTT. Translating gives CASSLTSGLTTDTQYF.

This rearrangement joins TRBV28 to TRBJ2-3; D not resolved. Trimming shortened V by 4 bases and J by 6 bases, and 26 bases separated the two germline ends. The CDR3 has 18 amino acids. Germline CDR1 is MDHEN and CDR2 is SYDVKM. In DNA form, the CDR3 reads TGTGCCAGCAGTTCTCGCCCCCGGCCCAGGCGTATAACGGATACGCAGTATTTT. It yields the protein CASSSRPRPRRITDTQYF.

This clone was counted between two and nine times. The J gene is TRBJ2-7, the V gene TRBV15, with D maybe TRBD2 (5 bases). This CDR3 is 14 amino acids long. Deletions cut 1 base from V and 3 bases from J, with 10 bases between. Looked up from germline, CDR1 is LNHNV and CDR2 is YYDKDF (reference sequence). The CDR3 DNA follows: TGTGCCACCAGCAGAGGGGGTGGAGGCTACGAGCAGTACTTC. Protein sequence: CATSRGGGGYEQYF.

The chain has TRBV27 and TRBJ2-2, with D perhaps TRBD1 (5 bases). V was clipped by 4 bases and J by 8 bases, with 8 bases between them. The CDR3 length is 12 residues. Germline lookup yields CDR1 MNHEY and CDR2 SMNVEV (reference sequence). The CDR3 is CASSSWTGELFF. The DNA for the CDR3 is TGTGCCAGCAGTTCCTGGACAGGGGAGCTGTTTTTT.

J is TRBJ2-1 and V is TRBV7-9, with TRBD2 matching 12 bases. The length of the CDR3 is 14 residues. Germline V lookup: CDR1 SEHNR, CDR2 FQNEAQ (reference sequence). Trimming took 3 bases from V and 6 from J; bases not matched to a gene: 0. The CDR3 DNA sequence: TGTGCCAGCAGCTTGACTAGCGGGGGCAATGAGCAGTTCTTC. Protein sequence: CASSLTSGGNEQFF.

The CDR3 nucleotides read TGTGCCAGTAGCCCCAACGGACAGTATAGCACAGATACGCAGTATTTT. Translation: CASSPNGQYSTDTQYF. The rearrangement links TRBV5-6 to TRBJ2-3, with TRBD1 as a possible D gene (6 bases). CDR3 length: 16 amino acids. Germline CDR1 and CDR2: SGHDT and YYEEEE. V was pared by 8 bases and J by 0 bases, with 19 bases between.

The gene calls are TRBV10-3 and TRBJ2-1; 10 bases are a match to TRBD2. The CDR3 sequence is 17 residues long. J was trimmed by 6 bases and V by 6 bases; bases with no gene match: 14. Germline V CDR1 and CDR2: ENHRY, SYGVKD. The CDR3 sequence is CAISPRATSGRGNEQFF. The DNA of the CDR3 is TGTGCCATCAGCCCCAGGGCGACTAGCGGGCGGGGCAATGAGCAGTTCTTC.

Regarding this clone: One end of the junction is discordant with germline, which a read error may explain. J is TRBJ2-3 and V is TRBV28; 10 bases align to TRBD2. Germline V gene sequence: CDR1 MDHEN, CDR2 SYDVKM. The CDR3 extends over 15 amino acids. This CDR3 reads CASSSRPAILAGLSF. The CDR3 DNA follows: TGTGCCAGCAGTTCACGGCCCGCGATACTAGCGGGACTCTCTTTT.

This sequence joins TRBV9 and TRBJ2-7, with 7 bases aligning to TRBD1. The CDR3 runs 14 residues. Trimming at V came to 1 base and at J to 2 bases, leaving 3 bases not matched to a gene. Germline V CDR1 and CDR2: SGDLS, YYNGEE. Here the CDR3 DNA reads TGTGCCAGCAGCGTAACCGGGACAGCCTACGAGCAGTACTTC. Translating it yields CASSVTGTAYEQYF.

This sequence joins TRBV7-6 and TRBJ2-5, with D uncertain. This CDR3 contains 15 residues. Between the trimmed V and J ends, which lost 7 bases and 4 bases, there was a span of 19 bases. CDR1 SGHVS and CDR2 FNYEAQ come from the germline V gene. The CDR3 here is CASTLARLVRETQYF. The CDR3 nucleotides read TGTGCCAGCACCCTTGCCAGGTTGGTTCGAGAGACCCAGTACTTC. Full variable domain (remainder filled in from reference TRBV7-6 and TRBJ2-5): GAGVSQSPRYKVTKRGQDVALRCDPISGHVSLYWYRQALGQGPEFLTYFNYEAQQDKSGLPNDRFSAERPEGSISTLTIQRTEQRDSAMYRCASTLARLVRETQYFGPGTRLLVL.

V is TRBV7-2 and J is TRBJ1-1; tentative D call: TRBD1 (5 bases). V was shortened by 1 base and J by 7 bases, with 10 bases between the two germline ends. CDR1 SGHTA and CDR2 FQGNSA come from the germline V gene. The CDR3 runs to 13 residues. In DNA, the CDR3 is TGTGCCAGCAGCTTAGGGGGCTCCGGTGAAGCTTTCTTT. It is translated as CASSLGGSGEAFF.

V gene TRBV19 combines with J gene TRBJ2-3, with 7 bases identical to TRBD2. This CDR3 has 15 amino acids. With 7 bases clipped from V and 3 bases from J, the junction kept 10 bases outside the gene matches. The germline gives CDR1 LNHDA, CDR2 SQIVND (reference sequence). The CDR3 coding sequence is TGTGCCAGTAAGGGAGGGACTCTGCTGACAGATACGCAGTATTTT. It specifies CASKGGTLLTDTQYF. Together with reference TRBV19 and TRBJ2-3, the CDR3 gives the full variable domain: DGGITQSPKYLFRKEGQNVTLSCEQNLNHDAMYWYRQDPGQGLRLIYYSQIVNDFQKGDIAEGYSVSREKKESFPLTVTSAQKNPTAFYLCASKGGTLLTDTQYFGPGTRLTVL.

The gene calls are TRBV19 and TRBJ2-1; possible D gene TRBD1, 5 bases. The CDR3 is made up of 15 amino acids. The V and J ends lost 4 bases and 8 bases respectively, with 18 bases between them. CDR1 LNHDA and CDR2 SQIVND come from the germline V gene (reference sequence). CDR3 coding DNA: TGTGCCAGTAGTAGTCAGGGTTCTTCCGTACATGAGCAGTTCTTC. It yields the protein CASSSQGSSVHEQFF.

This clone has a single count. The chain joins TRBV7-2 to TRBJ2-1; 8 positions agree with TRBD2. The V gene end was trimmed by 2 bases and the J gene end by 7 bases; junction bases not matched to a gene: 7. Germline CDR1 and CDR2: SGHTA and FQGNSA. This CDR3 comprises 15 residues. The CDR3 DNA reads TGTGCCAGCAGCTTACCGGGGGGGGTAGGGAATGAGCAGTTCTTC. Its translation: CASSLPGGVGNEQFF.